This T cell receptor (beta chain) stems from a study of T-cell reconstitution after alpha-beta-depleted transplantation in children. Study findings and constraints: Expanded graft clones numbering several hundred reportedly gave rise to alpha-beta T cells about two months after transplant. There were some patients whose high TCRbeta diversity at day 60 came from surviving recipient T cells and thymic progenitors. Diversity and T-cell counts at one year after transplant derived mostly from new T cells.

The CDR3 is 14 residues long. Germline V CDR1 and CDR2: SSHAT, FNYEAQ (reference sequence). TCRbeta library construction was performed incorporating unique molecular identifiers. TCRdb re-derived calls from the PCR reads in MiXCR, one entry per CDR3 protein. The table has 500,000 to 650,000 distinct CDR3 sequences, approximately 12% seen once; the top ten hold approximately 2.1%. With respect to this clonotype: Its specificity is not known. The junction does not match germline at one end; this may be a read error.

This receptor was taken from a male patient aged 10 to 17 who had a stem cell transplant for acute myeloid leukemia, so the T cells may come from the graft donor. V usage is TRBV7-7 and J usage is TRBJ2-7, with 11 bases that match TRBD1. The sample here was PBMCs, mostly from graft donor cells, taken 360 days after TCRalphabeta/CD19-depleted stem cell transplant. In DNA form, the CDR3 reads TGTGCTAGCAGCCTGGACAGGGGGCACCACGAGCAGTACTTC. Its translation: CASSLDRGHHEQYF. Based on the CDR3 plus reference TRBV7-7 and TRBJ2-7, the full variable domain is GAGVSQSPRYKVTKRGQDVTLRCDPISSHATLYWYQQALGQGPEFLTYFNYEAQPDKSGLPSDRFSAERPEGSISTLTIQRTEQRDSAMYRCASSLDRGHHEQYFGPGTRLTVT.